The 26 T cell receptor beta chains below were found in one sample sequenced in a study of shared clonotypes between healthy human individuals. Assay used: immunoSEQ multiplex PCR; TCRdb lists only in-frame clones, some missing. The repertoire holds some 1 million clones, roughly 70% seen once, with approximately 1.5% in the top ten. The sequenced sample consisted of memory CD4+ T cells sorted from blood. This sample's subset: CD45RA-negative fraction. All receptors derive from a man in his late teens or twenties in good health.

As DNA, the CDR3 is TGTGCCAGCAGTGCGGGGCGCGGCTATGGCTACACCTTC. Amino acid sequence: CASSAGRGYGYTF. V and J are TRBV6-4 and TRBJ1-2; tentatively, D is TRBD1 (5 bases). CDR1 and CDR2 (germline): MRHNA, SNTAGT. CDR3 length: 13 amino acids. Trimming cost V 4 bases and J 4 bases, with 10 bases left between them.

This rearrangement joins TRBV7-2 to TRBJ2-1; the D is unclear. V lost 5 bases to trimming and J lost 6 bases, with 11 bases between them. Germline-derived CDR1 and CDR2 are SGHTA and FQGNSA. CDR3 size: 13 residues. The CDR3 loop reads CASSPYRGNEQFF. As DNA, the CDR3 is TGTGCCAGCAGCCCCTATCGAGGCAATGAGCAGTTCTTC.

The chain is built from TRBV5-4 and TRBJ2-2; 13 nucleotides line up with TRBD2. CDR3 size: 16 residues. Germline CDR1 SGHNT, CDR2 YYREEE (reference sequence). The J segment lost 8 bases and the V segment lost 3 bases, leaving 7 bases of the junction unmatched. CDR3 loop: CASSSGGLAGSGELFF. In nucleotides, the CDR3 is TGTGCCAGCAGCTCCGGGGGACTAGCGGGATCTGGGGAGCTGTTTTTT.

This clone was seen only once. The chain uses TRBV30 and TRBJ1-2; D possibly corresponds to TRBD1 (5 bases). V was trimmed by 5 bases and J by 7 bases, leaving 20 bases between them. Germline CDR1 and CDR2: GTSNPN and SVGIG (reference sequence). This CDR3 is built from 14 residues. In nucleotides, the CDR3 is TGTGCCTGGTCCCCTCAGTGGGGGGGTGGTGGCTACACCTTC. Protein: CAWSPQWGGGGYTF.

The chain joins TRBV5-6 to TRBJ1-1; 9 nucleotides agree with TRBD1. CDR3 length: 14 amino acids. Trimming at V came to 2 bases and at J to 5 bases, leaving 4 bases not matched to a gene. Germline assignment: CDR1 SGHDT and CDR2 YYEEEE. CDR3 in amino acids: CASSFNRGRTEAFF. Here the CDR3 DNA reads TGTGCCAGCAGCTTTAACAGGGGGCGAACTGAAGCTTTCTTT.

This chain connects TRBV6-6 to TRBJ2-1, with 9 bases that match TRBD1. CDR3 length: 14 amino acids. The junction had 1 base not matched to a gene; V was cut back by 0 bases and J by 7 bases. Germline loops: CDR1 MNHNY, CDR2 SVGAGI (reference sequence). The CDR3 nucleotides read TGTGCCAGCAGTTACTCGGACAGGGGAAATGAGCAGTTCTTC. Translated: CASSYSDRGNEQFF.

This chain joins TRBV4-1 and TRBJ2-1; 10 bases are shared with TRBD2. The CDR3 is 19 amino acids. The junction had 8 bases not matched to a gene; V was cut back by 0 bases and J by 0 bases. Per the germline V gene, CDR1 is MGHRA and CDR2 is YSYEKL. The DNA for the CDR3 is TGCGCCAGCAGCCAAGATATGGGGACTAGCGACAGCTCCTACAATGAGCAGTTCTTC. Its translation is CASSQDMGTSDSSYNEQFF.

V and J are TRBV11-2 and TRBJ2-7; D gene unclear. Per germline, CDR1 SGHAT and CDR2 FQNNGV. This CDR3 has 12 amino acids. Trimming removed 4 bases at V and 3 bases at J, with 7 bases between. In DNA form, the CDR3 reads TGTGCCAGCAGCTCGAGAGGCTACGAGCAGTACTTC. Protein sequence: CASSSRGYEQYF.

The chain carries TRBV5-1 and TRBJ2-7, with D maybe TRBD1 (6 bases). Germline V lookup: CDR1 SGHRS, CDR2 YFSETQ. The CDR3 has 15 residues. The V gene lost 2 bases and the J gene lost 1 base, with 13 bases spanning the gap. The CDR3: CASSLTGPISYEQYF. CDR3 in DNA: TGCGCCAGCAGCTTAACAGGGCCTATTTCCTACGAGCAGTACTTC.

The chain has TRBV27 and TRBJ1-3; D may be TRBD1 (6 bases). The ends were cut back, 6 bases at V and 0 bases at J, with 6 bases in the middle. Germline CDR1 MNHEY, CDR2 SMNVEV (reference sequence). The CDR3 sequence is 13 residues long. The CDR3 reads CASRDSSGNTIYF. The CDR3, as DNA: TGTGCCAGCAGGGACAGCTCTGGAAACACCATATATTTT.

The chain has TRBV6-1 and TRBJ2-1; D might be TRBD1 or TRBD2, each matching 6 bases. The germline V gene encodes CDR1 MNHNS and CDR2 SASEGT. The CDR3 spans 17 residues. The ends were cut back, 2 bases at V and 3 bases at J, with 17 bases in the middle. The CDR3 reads CASSERGGRGGYNEQFF. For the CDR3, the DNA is TGTGCCAGCAGTGAACGGGGAGGCAGGGGTGGCTACAATGAGCAGTTCTTC.

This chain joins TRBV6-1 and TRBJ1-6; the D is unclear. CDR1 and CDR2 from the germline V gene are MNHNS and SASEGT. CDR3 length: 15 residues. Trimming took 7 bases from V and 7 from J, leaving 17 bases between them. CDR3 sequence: CASTKLGSPNSPLHF. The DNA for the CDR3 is TGTGCCAGCACCAAACTGGGGAGTCCAAATTCACCCCTCCACTTT.

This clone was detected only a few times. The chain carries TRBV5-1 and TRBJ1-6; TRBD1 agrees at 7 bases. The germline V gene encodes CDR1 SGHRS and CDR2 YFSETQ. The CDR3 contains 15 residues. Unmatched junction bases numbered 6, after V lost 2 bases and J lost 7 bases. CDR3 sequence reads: CASSFNRGRNSPLHF. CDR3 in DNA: TGCGCCAGCAGCTTCAACAGGGGAAGAAATTCACCCCTCCACTTT.

As DNA, the CDR3 is TGTGCCAGCAGTCCCACTAGCGGGACCTACAATGAGCAGTTCTTC. Translated: CASSPTSGTYNEQFF. The genes are TRBV6-5 and TRBJ2-1, with 10 bases that match TRBD2. The CDR3 is 15 residues long. Germline CDR1 reads MNHEY; CDR2 reads SVGAGI. V shed 5 bases, J shed 2 bases, and the junction held 3 bases outside the gene matches.

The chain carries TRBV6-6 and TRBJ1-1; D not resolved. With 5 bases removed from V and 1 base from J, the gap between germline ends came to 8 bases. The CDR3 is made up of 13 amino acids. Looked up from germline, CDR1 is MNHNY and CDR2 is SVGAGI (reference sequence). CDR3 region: CASSRSGNTEAFF. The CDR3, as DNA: TGTGCCAGCAGTCGATCAGGGAACACTGAAGCTTTCTTT.

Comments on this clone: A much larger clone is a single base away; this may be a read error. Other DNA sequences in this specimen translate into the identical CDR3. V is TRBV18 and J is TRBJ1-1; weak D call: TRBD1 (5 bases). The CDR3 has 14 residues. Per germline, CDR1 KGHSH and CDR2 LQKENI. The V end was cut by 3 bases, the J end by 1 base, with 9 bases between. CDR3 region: CASSPPGGNTEAFF. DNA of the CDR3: TGTGCCAGCTCACCTCCGGGGGGGAACACTGAAGCTTTCTTT.

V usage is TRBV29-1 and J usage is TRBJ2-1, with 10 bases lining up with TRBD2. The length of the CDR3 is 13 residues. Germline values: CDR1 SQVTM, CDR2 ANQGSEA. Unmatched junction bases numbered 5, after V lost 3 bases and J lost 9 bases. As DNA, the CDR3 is TGCAGCGTTGATAGACTAGCGGGTACTGAGCAGTTCTTC. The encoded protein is CSVDRLAGTEQFF.

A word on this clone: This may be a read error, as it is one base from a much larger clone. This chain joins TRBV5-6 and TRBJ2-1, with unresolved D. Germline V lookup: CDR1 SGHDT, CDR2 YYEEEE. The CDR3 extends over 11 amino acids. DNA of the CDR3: TGTGCCAGCAGCCTCTACGATGAGCAGTTCTTC. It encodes CASSLYDEQFF.

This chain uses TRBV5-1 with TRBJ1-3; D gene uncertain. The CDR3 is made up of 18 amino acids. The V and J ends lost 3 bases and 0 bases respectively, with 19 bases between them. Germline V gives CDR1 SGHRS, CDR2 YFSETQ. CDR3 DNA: TGCGCCAGCAGCTCTCCTTTGGGCAGTACCTCCTCTGGAAACACCATATATTTT. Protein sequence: CASSSPLGSTSSGNTIYF.

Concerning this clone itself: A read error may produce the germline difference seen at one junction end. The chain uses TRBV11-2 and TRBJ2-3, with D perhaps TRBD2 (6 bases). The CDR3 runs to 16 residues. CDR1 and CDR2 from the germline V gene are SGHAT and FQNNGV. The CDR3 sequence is CATSRIGGKGTDTQYF. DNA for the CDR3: TGTGCCACCAGCAGGATCGGAGGGAAGGGCACAGATACGCAGTATTTT.

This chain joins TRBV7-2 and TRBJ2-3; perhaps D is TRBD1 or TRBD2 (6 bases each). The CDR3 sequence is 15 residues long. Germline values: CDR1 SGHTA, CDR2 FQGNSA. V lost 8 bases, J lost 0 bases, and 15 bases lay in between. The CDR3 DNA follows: TGTGCCAGCTCCTGGCGGGGACATAGCACAGATACGCAGTATTTT. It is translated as CASSWRGHSTDTQYF.

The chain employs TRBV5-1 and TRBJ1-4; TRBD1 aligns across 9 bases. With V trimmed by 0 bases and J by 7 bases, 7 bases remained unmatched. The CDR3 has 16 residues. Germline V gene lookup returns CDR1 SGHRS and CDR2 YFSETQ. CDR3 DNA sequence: TGCGCCAGCAGCTTGGCCCCGGGACAGGGATCTGAAAAACTGTTTTTT. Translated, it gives CASSLAPGQGSEKLFF.

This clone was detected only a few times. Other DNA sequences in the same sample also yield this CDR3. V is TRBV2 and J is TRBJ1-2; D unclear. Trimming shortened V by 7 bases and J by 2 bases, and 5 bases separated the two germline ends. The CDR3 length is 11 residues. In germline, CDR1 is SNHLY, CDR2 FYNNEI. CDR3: CASKENYGYTF. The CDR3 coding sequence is TGTGCCAGCAAAGAGAACTATGGCTACACCTTC.

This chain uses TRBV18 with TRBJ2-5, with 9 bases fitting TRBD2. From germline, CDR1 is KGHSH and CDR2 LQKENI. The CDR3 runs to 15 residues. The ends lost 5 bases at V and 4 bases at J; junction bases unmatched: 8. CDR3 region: CASSDKLAGVETQYF. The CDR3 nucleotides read TGTGCCAGCTCAGATAAACTAGCGGGCGTAGAGACCCAGTACTTC. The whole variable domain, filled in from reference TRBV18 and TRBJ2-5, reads NAGVMQNPRHLVRRRGQEARLRCSPMKGHSHVYWYRQLPEEGLKFMVYLQKENIIDESGMPKERFSAEFPKEGPSILRIQQVVRGDSAAYFCASSDKLAGVETQYFGPGTRLLVL.

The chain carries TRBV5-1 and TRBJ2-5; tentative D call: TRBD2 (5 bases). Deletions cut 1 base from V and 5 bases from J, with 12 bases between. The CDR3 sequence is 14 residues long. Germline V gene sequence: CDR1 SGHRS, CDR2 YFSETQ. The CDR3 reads CASSLSGSGETQYF. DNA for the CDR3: TGCGCCAGCAGCTTGTCGGGGTCGGGGGAGACCCAGTACTTC.

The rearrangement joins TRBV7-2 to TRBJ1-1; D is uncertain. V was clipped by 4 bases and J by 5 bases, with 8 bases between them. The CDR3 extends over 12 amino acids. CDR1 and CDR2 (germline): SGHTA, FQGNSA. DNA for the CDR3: TGTGCCAGCAGCTCCACTACTACTGAAGCTTTCTTT. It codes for CASSSTTTEAFF.